Shown below are 3 T cell receptor beta chains from a single sample sequenced in a study of radiation and T cells in renal cell carcinoma. Repertoires were generated with immunoSEQ multiplex PCR, while TCRdb's copy carries only in-frame clones and drops some. This table has 100,000 to 150,000 clones, 81% appearing once. The sample's time point: blood 2 weeks post-SBRT. Treatment specified: 15 Gy SBRT to primary tumor, nephrectomy 4 weeks later. Sample: blood, taken from a patient whose treatment included radiotherapy and nephrectomy. The source is a man aged 50-59 years with renal cell carcinoma.

The chain carries TRBV7-9 and TRBJ2-3, with 8 nucleotides matching TRBD2. The V gene's germline CDR1 is SEHNR and CDR2 FQNEAQ (reference sequence). CDR3 length: 16 residues. V was clipped by 0 bases and J by 1 base; unmatched bases: 3. CDR3 nucleotide sequence: TGTGCCAGCAGCTTAGCCGGGGGGGGCGGCACAGATACGCAGTATTTT. Translated: CASSLAGGGGTDTQYF.

V is TRBV5-1 and J is TRBJ2-7; 7 nucleotides align to TRBD1. The CDR3 runs 13 residues. Germline V lookup: CDR1 SGHRS, CDR2 YFSETQ. After removal of 1 base from V and 3 bases from J, the junction contained 1 base not matched to a gene. CDR3 loop: CASSLRQGYEQYF. For the CDR3, the DNA is TGCGCCAGCAGCTTGAGACAGGGCTACGAGCAGTACTTC.

This clone was seen only a few times. For the CDR3, the DNA is TGCGCCAGCAAGAGCGGGACAGGTACTGGCGAGCAGTACTTC. It translates to CASKSGTGTGEQYF. This rearrangement joins TRBV10-1 to TRBJ2-7; possible D gene TRBD1, 8 bases. Germline V gives CDR1 WNHNN, CDR2 SYGVQD (reference sequence). The CDR3 contains 14 residues. V was clipped by 7 bases and J by 6 bases, with 19 bases between them.